This TCR beta chain originates from a study of shared clonotypes between healthy human individuals. Notes on the study in general: An expected dependence of interdonor clonotype sharing on sequencing depth was noted. Naive subsets typically showed greater estimated richness than memory subsets.

Looked up from germline, CDR1 is SQVTM and CDR2 is ANQGSEA. V was trimmed by 6 bases and J by 1 base, leaving 18 bases between them. CDR3 length equals 15 residues. Selected positively for CCR7 and CD45RO-negative, naive CD8 cells excluded terminally differentiated effector memory CD45RA+ cells. Concerning this clone itself: The antigen remains unidentified.

Here immunoSEQ multiplex PCR was the method, and the copy in TCRdb shows in-frame clones only, minus some. Of about 590,000 clones in the sample, 95% to 96% are singletons; the top ten hold 0.1% to 0.11%. The sequenced material came from naive CD8+ T cells sorted from blood. The rearrangement links TRBV29-1 to TRBJ2-5; D is perhaps TRBD1 or TRBD2 (6 bases each). The origin of this receptor is a woman under 40 in good health. For the CDR3, the DNA is TGCAGCGTCGAGGGGGACTCCCACCCCCAAGAGACCCAGTACTTC. It is translated as CSVEGDSHPQETQYF.